These 28 T cell receptor beta chains were sequenced from one sample in a study of blood T cell repertoires in COVID-19. Sequenced by immunoSEQ multiplex PCR; TCRdb stores in-frame clones only, minus some. The data hold approximately 230,000 clones, with approximately 84% observed a single time. Sequenced input: PBMCs or T cells enriched from blood (not recorded which). All receptors derive from a man aged 40-49 years who had recovered from COVID-19.

The chain combines TRBV11-1 with TRBJ2-3, with 10 positions matching TRBD2. The V gene's germline CDR1 is SGHAT and CDR2 FQDESV (reference sequence). V gave up 5 bases and J gave up 5 bases; unmatched junction bases: 7. The CDR3 sequence is 15 residues long. For the CDR3, the DNA is TGTGCCAGCAGCCGAAGCGGGGGGGCTGGAGATACGCAGTATTTT. Its protein product is CASSRSGGAGDTQYF. The full variable domain, its missing parts supplied by reference TRBV11-1 and TRBJ2-3, is EAEVAQSPRYKITEKSQAVAFWCDPISGHATLYWYRQILGQGPELLVQFQDESVVDDSQLPKDRFSAERLKGVDSTLKIQPAELGDSAMYLCASSRSGGAGDTQYFGPGTRLTVL.

CDR3 residues: CASSRSGGRGETQYF. The CDR3 DNA is TGTGCCAGTAGCCGGAGCGGGGGGCGAGGAGAGACCCAGTACTTC. The chain employs TRBV19 and TRBJ2-5; 9 bases map to TRBD2. Germline V gives CDR1 LNHDA, CDR2 SQIVND (reference sequence). The CDR3 runs to 15 residues. V gave up 6 bases and J gave up 4 bases; unmatched junction bases: 9.

This rearrangement joins TRBV24-1 to TRBJ2-1; D is perhaps TRBD2 (5 bases). V lost 0 bases to trimming and J lost 8 bases, with 16 bases between them. Germline assignment: CDR1 KGHDR and CDR2 SFDVKD. The CDR3 is 16 amino acids. CDR3 residues: CATSDLRLGSADEQFF. The DNA for the CDR3 is TGTGCCACCAGTGATTTGCGGCTGGGTAGCGCGGATGAGCAGTTCTTC.

The chain carries TRBV24-1 and TRBJ1-2; D is possibly TRBD1 (5 bases). Germline V lookup: CDR1 KGHDR, CDR2 SFDVKD. V lost 7 bases and J 8 bases, leaving 16 bases between the germline ends. The CDR3 is 13 residues long. The CDR3 spells CATSKEGSGGYTF. In nucleotides, the CDR3 is TGTGCCACCAGCAAGGAGGGGAGTGGAGGCTACACCTTC.

The V call is TRBV5-1, the J call TRBJ1-1; the D gene is possibly TRBD1 (5 bases). The germline V gene has CDR1 SGHRS and CDR2 YFSETQ. The V gene lost 4 bases and the J gene lost 1 base, with 8 bases spanning the gap. The CDR3 sequence is 13 residues long. CDR3 region: CASSPGQNTEAFF. DNA of the CDR3: TGCGCCAGCAGCCCTGGACAGAACACTGAAGCTTTCTTT.

The V call is TRBV29-1, the J call TRBJ2-1, with TRBD2 matching over 7 bases. CDR1 SQVTM and CDR2 ANQGSEA come from the germline V gene. Unmatched junction bases numbered 12, after V lost 7 bases and J lost 6 bases. The CDR3 consists of 14 residues. Here the CDR3 reads CSATPGLTTNEQFF. The CDR3 DNA follows: TGCAGCGCCACGCCGGGACTAACAACCAATGAGCAGTTCTTC.

V is TRBV5-4 and J is TRBJ2-7, with 12 bases fitting TRBD2. CDR3 length equals 14 residues. The germline V gene has CDR1 SGHNT and CDR2 YYREEE (reference sequence). J gave up 3 bases and V 4 bases, and 2 bases lay outside the gene matches. The CDR3 is CASSVLAGGYEQYF. CDR3 sequence (DNA): TGTGCCAGCAGCGTACTAGCGGGGGGCTACGAGCAGTACTTC.

The chain is built from TRBV5-1 and TRBJ2-3; 10 positions match TRBD2. The length of the CDR3 is 16 residues. Germline V lookup: CDR1 SGHRS, CDR2 YFSETQ. Trimming at V came to 0 bases and at J to 4 bases, leaving 5 bases not matched to a gene. This CDR3 is CASSLAGTSEADTQYF. The CDR3 DNA sequence: TGCGCCAGCAGCTTGGCCGGGACTAGCGAAGCAGATACGCAGTATTTT.

The chain employs TRBV27 and TRBJ1-2, with D uncertain. CDR3 length: 15 amino acids. Trimming removed 3 bases from V and 7 bases from J, with 18 bases in between. CDR1 and CDR2 from the germline V gene are MNHEY and SMNVEV (reference sequence). CDR3 sequence (DNA): TGTGCCAGCAGTTTTAGGGCAGGTCCAACTAGTGGCTACACCTTC. This encodes CASSFRAGPTSGYTF.

The sample holds many counts of this clone. V and J are TRBV6-1 and TRBJ1-5, with TRBD1 identical over 9 bases. CDR1 and CDR2 (germline): MNHNS, SASEGT. The CDR3 loop spans 14 amino acids. Losses at the gene ends were 3 bases for V and 7 bases for J; bases not matched to a gene: 4. This chain's CDR3 is CASSDGQGFQPQHF. In DNA form, the CDR3 reads TGTGCCAGCAGTGACGGACAGGGGTTCCAGCCCCAGCATTTT.

This chain connects TRBV24-1 to TRBJ1-5, with D perhaps TRBD1 (6 bases). V was cut by 2 bases and J by 5 bases, with 18 bases left in between. Germline V gene lookup returns CDR1 KGHDR and CDR2 SFDVKD. This CDR3 spans 17 amino acids. The CDR3: CATSDWIRGGAYQPQHF. The CDR3 DNA reads as TGTGCCACCAGTGATTGGATCAGGGGAGGGGCCTATCAGCCCCAGCATTTT.

The rearrangement links TRBV2 to TRBJ1-1; D might be TRBD1 (5 bases). The germline CDR1 and CDR2 sequences are SNHLY and FYNNEI. Trimming stripped 2 bases from V and 5 bases from J, with 18 bases between. CDR3 length: 16 amino acids. This chain's CDR3 is CASSETGVLPPTEAFF. For the CDR3, the DNA is TGTGCCAGCAGTGAAACGGGGGTACTCCCCCCAACTGAAGCTTTCTTT.

The CDR3 reads CASSPFPDRGKDGYTF. CDR3 coding DNA: TGTGCCAGCTCACCCTTCCCGGACAGGGGGAAGGATGGCTACACCTTC. The chain is built from TRBV18 and TRBJ1-2, with 10 bases that match TRBD1. CDR3 length equals 16 residues. Germline lookup yields CDR1 KGHSH and CDR2 LQKENI. The V and J ends lost 3 bases and 6 bases, in that order; junction bases with no gene match: 10. Combining the CDR3 with reference TRBV18 and TRBJ1-2 gives the whole variable domain NAGVMQNPRHLVRRRGQEARLRCSPMKGHSHVYWYRQLPEEGLKFMVYLQKENIIDESGMPKERFSAEFPKEGPSILRIQQVVRGDSAAYFCASSPFPDRGKDGYTFGSGTRLTVV.

The chain has TRBV28 and TRBJ1-3; no clear D gene. Trimming took off 4 bases at V and 1 base at J, with 11 bases between the two ends. CDR1 and CDR2 from the germline V gene are MDHEN and SYDVKM. This CDR3 comprises 15 residues. The CDR3: CASSYPGGSGNTIYF. The CDR3 region has the DNA TGTGCCAGCAGTTACCCCGGCGGTTCTGGAAACACCATATATTTT.

The chain carries TRBV7-9 and TRBJ1-1; tentatively, D is TRBD1 (6 bases). Trimming took off 5 bases at V and 4 bases at J, with 17 bases between the two ends. The CDR3 consists of 15 residues. The germline gives CDR1 SEHNR, CDR2 FQNEAQ (reference sequence). CDR3 residues: CASSEGGIRGTEAFF. The CDR3 coding sequence is TGTGCCAGCAGCGAAGGGGGAATTCGGGGCACTGAAGCTTTCTTT.

J is TRBJ2-3 and V is TRBV7-3; D call uncertain. Germline V gene lookup returns CDR1 SGHTA and CDR2 FQGTGA. The CDR3 runs to 13 residues. Trimming pared 5 bases from V and 1 base from J, leaving 7 bases between. CDR3 in amino acids: CASSAAGTDTQYF. CDR3 in DNA: TGTGCCAGCAGCGCGGCCGGCACAGATACGCAGTATTTT. The full variable domain, rest sourced from reference TRBV7-3 and TRBJ2-3, is GAGVSQTPSNKVTEKGKYVELRCDPISGHTALYWYRQSLGQGPEFLIYFQGTGAADDSGLPNDRFFAVRPEGSVSTLKIQRTERGDSAVYLCASSAAGTDTQYFGPGTRLTVL.

This clone was counted many times. This chain connects TRBV7-3 to TRBJ2-1; 11 bases align to TRBD1. Germline CDR1 and CDR2: SGHTA and FQGTGA. The CDR3 is 18 amino acids. The V segment lost 0 bases and the J segment 6 bases; nucleotides outside the gene matches: 10. The chain's CDR3 is CASSLTSGFGTGGNEQFF. CDR3 sequence (DNA): TGTGCCAGCAGCTTAACTTCAGGATTCGGGACAGGGGGCAATGAGCAGTTCTTC.

This clone was found once. The CDR3 DNA is TGTGCCAGCAGCTTAGCGGGGCCACCTTCTGGAAACACCATATATTTT. Its translation is CASSLAGPPSGNTIYF. J is TRBJ1-3 and V is TRBV7-9, with a tentative D call TRBD1 (5 bases). Germline CDR1 SEHNR, CDR2 FQNEAQ (reference sequence). The germline V and J ends were trimmed by 0 bases and 1 base, with 10 bases remaining between them. This CDR3 is built from 16 residues.

The rearrangement uses TRBV30 and TRBJ1-5; the D is unclear. The germline CDR1 and CDR2 sequences are GTSNPN and SVGIG (reference sequence). V was trimmed by 1 base and J by 0 bases, leaving 7 bases between them. CDR3 length: 14 residues. In DNA, the CDR3 is TGTGCCTGGAGTGCTATTTATAGCAATCAGCCCCAGCATTTT. This codes for CAWSAIYSNQPQHF.

The chain links TRBV2 to TRBJ1-1, with TRBD1 identical over 7 bases. The CDR3 is 12 residues long. CDR1 is SNHLY, CDR2 FYNNEI, per germline. V lost 6 bases and J lost 10; bases outside the gene matches: 8. DNA of the CDR3: TGTGCCAGCAGGGGTACAGGGGATGGAGCTTTCTTT. Its translation is CASRGTGDGAFF.

The chain has TRBV10-1 and TRBJ2-7, with a possible D match to TRBD1 (5 bases). Germline lookup yields CDR1 WNHNN and CDR2 SYGVQD (reference sequence). The CDR3 consists of 13 residues. V shed 0 bases and J shed 6 bases, with 9 bases lying between them. Here the CDR3 reads CASSESRVSEQYF. The CDR3 nucleotides are TGCGCCAGCAGTGAGTCCAGGGTTTCCGAGCAGTACTTC.

This rearrangement joins TRBV7-2 to TRBJ2-6; TRBD1 is a possible D gene (6 bases). The germline V gene has CDR1 SGHTA and CDR2 FQGNSA. V lost 1 base, J lost 2 bases, and 9 bases lay in between. This CDR3 region has 16 residues. CDR3 in amino acids: CASSLESGAGANVLTF. DNA for the CDR3: TGTGCCAGCAGCTTAGAGTCAGGGGCTGGGGCCAACGTCCTGACTTTC.

The chain employs TRBV30 and TRBJ2-6; D is unclear. Trimming shortened V by 2 bases and J by 4 bases, and 9 bases separated the two germline ends. Germline CDR1 reads GTSNPN; CDR2 reads SVGIG (reference sequence). The length of the CDR3 is 14 residues. This CDR3 is CAWSKEFGANVLTF. The DNA for the CDR3 is TGTGCCTGGAGTAAGGAGTTCGGGGCCAACGTCCTGACTTTC.

The rearrangement uses TRBV13 and TRBJ1-2; D possibly corresponds to TRBD1 (5 bases). The V gene lost 1 base and the J gene lost 3 bases, with 9 bases spanning the gap. The CDR3 is made up of 14 amino acids. Germline V CDR1 and CDR2: PRHDT, FYEKMQ (reference sequence). The CDR3 DNA reads as TGTGCCAGCAGCTTAGCAGGGCGGCACTATGGCTACACCTTC. Amino acid sequence: CASSLAGRHYGYTF.

This clone has a handful of counts. This chain connects TRBV6-6 to TRBJ2-1, with D possibly matching TRBD2 (5 bases). Per the germline V gene, CDR1 is MNHNY and CDR2 is SVGAGI (reference sequence). CDR3 length equals 13 residues. The V gene lost 4 bases and the J gene lost 4 bases, with 8 bases spanning the gap. The CDR3 reads CASSSRAYNEQFF. For the CDR3, the DNA is TGTGCCAGCAGTTCGAGGGCGTACAATGAGCAGTTCTTC.

This chain links TRBV11-3 with TRBJ1-3; the match to TRBD1 covers 12 bases. Germline trimming cut 3 bases from V and 7 bases from J; bases unmatched to any gene: 4. CDR3 size: 15 residues. Per the germline V gene, CDR1 is SGHNT and CDR2 is YENEEA. The CDR3 DNA reads as TGTGCCAGCAGCTTTTCCGGGACAGGGGGCAACACCATATATTTT. Translation: CASSFSGTGGNTIYF.

This clone appeared once. The V gene is TRBV27, the J gene TRBJ2-1; the match to TRBD2 covers 7 bases. Germline assignment: CDR1 MNHEY and CDR2 SMNVEV (reference sequence). With V trimmed by 4 bases and J by 4 bases, 4 bases remained unmatched. The CDR3 has 14 residues. CDR3 sequence (DNA): TGTGCCAGCAGTTACGGCGGGAGATACAATGAGCAGTTCTTC. It specifies CASSYGGRYNEQFF.

This chain joins TRBV7-7 and TRBJ2-5; a possible D gene is TRBD2 (6 bases). Per the germline V gene, CDR1 is SSHAT and CDR2 is FNYEAQ (reference sequence). V lost 1 base and J 6 bases, leaving 12 bases between the germline ends. CDR3 length equals 14 residues. CDR3 sequence reads: CASSLGAGSKTQYF. The CDR3 DNA reads as TGTGCCAGCAGCTTAGGGGCGGGATCGAAGACCCAGTACTTC.